This TCR beta chain was profiled in a study of blood T cell repertoires in COVID-19. V was clipped by 0 bases and J by 4 bases, with 9 bases between them. In germline, CDR1 is MNHEY, CDR2 SVGAGI. There are 15 residues in the CDR3. Here immunoSEQ multiplex PCR was the method, and the copy in TCRdb shows in-frame clones only, minus some. The repertoire has 25,000 to 35,000 clones, about three quarters of them found once; the top ten carry roughly 8%. This receptor was obtained from a woman in her seventies with active or convalescent COVID-19. Sequencing was carried out using peripheral blood. The rearrangement joins TRBV6-5 to TRBJ1-4; D is unresolved. CDR3 sequence: CASSYSLRGNEKLFF. CDR3 nucleotide sequence: TGTGCCAGCAGTTACTCCCTGCGTGGTAATGAAAAACTGTTTTTT.